Listed here are 11 T cell receptor beta chains from one sample, sequenced in a study of T-cell reconstitution after alpha-beta-depleted transplantation in children. Researchers prepared the TCRbeta library using unique molecular identifiers, the study reports. One entry per CDR3 protein, called by TCRdb with MiXCR from the PCR reads. Among some 590,000 distinct CDR3 sequences listed, about 10% were seen once. The specimen was PBMCs from the stem cell graft donor, collected from the stem cell graft. These receptors all stem from a human donor who donated a stem cell graft to a child with acute myeloid leukemia.

The chain combines TRBV5-1 with TRBJ2-1; TRBD2 might be the D (5 bases). The CDR3 consists of 15 residues. Per the germline V gene, CDR1 is SGHRS and CDR2 is YFSETQ. Trimming shortened V by 4 bases and J by 1 base, and 12 bases separated the two germline ends. The CDR3 DNA follows: TGCGCCAGCAGCCCGAGCGGACCATCCTACAATGAGCAGTTCTTC. It yields the protein CASSPSGPSYNEQFF.

The chain has TRBV6-2 or TRBV6-3 and TRBJ2-1, with D uncertain. CDR1 MNHEY and CDR2 SVGEGT come from the germline V gene. The CDR3 runs 16 residues. Trimming shortened V by 3 bases and J by 1 base, and 13 bases separated the two germline ends. The CDR3 sequence: CASSYDKMGSYNEQFF. In DNA, the CDR3 is TGTGCCAGCAGTTATGACAAAATGGGGTCCTACAATGAGCAGTTCTTC.

This clonotype was recorded a few times. V gene TRBV6-2 or TRBV6-3 combines with J gene TRBJ2-4; D unresolved. Trimming removed 2 bases at V and 10 bases at J, with 18 bases between. Germline V gene lookup returns CDR1 MNHEY and CDR2 SVGEGT. This CDR3 is built from 15 residues. CDR3: CASSYRPGPQRIQYF. CDR3 nucleotide sequence: TGTGCCAGCAGTTACCGGCCAGGCCCTCAACGGATTCAGTACTTC.

The gene calls are TRBV2 and TRBJ2-1, with 10 bases aligning to TRBD1. The CDR3 loop spans 16 amino acids. V was pared by 1 base and J by 5 bases, with 5 bases of the junction left unmatched. The germline V gene has CDR1 SNHLY and CDR2 FYNNEI. The CDR3: CASSEVGTGVDNEQFF. CDR3 DNA sequence: TGTGCCAGCAGTGAAGTGGGGACAGGGGTTGACAATGAGCAGTTCTTC.

J is TRBJ2-7 and V is TRBV29-1; D perhaps matches TRBD2 (5 bases). V was shortened by 3 bases and J by 7 bases, with 13 bases between the two germline ends. The germline gives CDR1 SQVTM, CDR2 ANQGSEA. This CDR3 contains 12 residues. This chain's CDR3 is CSVDHRGSEQYF. The CDR3 DNA sequence: TGCAGCGTTGATCATCGGGGTAGTGAGCAGTACTTC.

The table lists this clonotype with a few counts. V gene TRBV6-5 combines with J gene TRBJ1-2, with D unclear. There are 11 residues in the CDR3. Trimming took off 6 bases at V and 4 bases at J, with 6 bases between the two ends. Germline V gene data show CDR1 as MNHEY and CDR2 as SVGAGI. This chain's CDR3 is CASSDRYGYTF. CDR3 coding DNA: TGTGCCAGCAGCGACCGCTATGGCTACACCTTC.

This clonotype was counted only a few times. J is TRBJ2-1 and V is TRBV12-3 or TRBV12-4; 7 nucleotides align to TRBD2. After removal of 8 bases from V and 6 bases from J, the junction contained 13 bases not matched to a gene. This CDR3 contains 15 residues. DNA for the CDR3: TGTGCCAGCGTCCGGGGTGCGGGAGACGGCAATGAGCAGTTCTTC. This translates into CASVRGAGDGNEQFF.

The CDR3 sequence: CASGGGQGLNEQFF. CDR3 nucleotides: TGCGCCAGCGGGGGGGGACAGGGTCTAAATGAGCAGTTCTTC. The rearrangement uses TRBV10-2 and TRBJ2-1, with 9 bases that match TRBD1. Germline lookup yields CDR1 WSHSY and CDR2 SAAADI. Losses at the gene ends were 8 bases for V and 7 bases for J; bases not matched to a gene: 9. CDR3 length: 14 residues.

This clonotype was counted many times. This chain links TRBV4-2 with TRBJ2-3; D not resolved. This CDR3 spans 12 amino acids. CDR1 is LGHNA, CDR2 YNFKEQ, per germline. The V end lost 5 bases, the J end lost 4 bases, and 7 bases lay between the germline ends. This CDR3 is CASSIVPDTQYF. In DNA form, the CDR3 reads TGTGCCAGCAGCATAGTACCAGATACGCAGTATTTT.

A few counts support this clonotype. The chain uses TRBV18 and TRBJ2-5; tentatively, D is TRBD1 (5 bases). Germline CDR1 reads KGHSH; CDR2 reads LQKENI. V was clipped by 6 bases and J by 0 bases, with 17 bases between them. The CDR3 contains 16 residues. The CDR3, as DNA: TGTGCCAGCTCGAACCGCAGGGTAGGGTACCAAGAGACCCAGTACTTC. This translates into CASSNRRVGYQETQYF.

This clonotype has just a few counts. The rearrangement joins TRBV7-2 to TRBJ1-2, with 8 nucleotides matching TRBD1. Germline CDR1 reads SGHTA; CDR2 reads FQGNSA. V was clipped by 5 bases and J by 8 bases; unmatched bases: 7. CDR3 length equals 13 residues. The CDR3 bases are TGTGCCAGCAGCGCAGGGGGCGTGGGCGGCTACACCTTC. It codes for CASSAGGVGGYTF.